This passage covers 8 T cell receptor beta chains from one sample sequenced in a study of blood T cells in healthy people across ages. Alongside a J-beta primer mix, a sample-barcoded 5' primer served in a second PCR lasting roughly 6 to 11 cycles. Each CDR3 protein is one row after TCRdb ran MiXCR on the 5' RACE reads. The sample lists about 690,000 distinct CDR3 sequences, 40% to 50% seen once, with 25% to 30% in the top ten. Input material: blood. All receptors derive from an older man in good health.

This clonotype was counted only a few times. The chain uses TRBV4-2 and TRBJ2-3; D is unresolved. Trimming removed 3 bases from V and 0 bases from J, with 16 bases in between. Germline lookup yields CDR1 LGHNA and CDR2 YNFKEQ. The CDR3 extends over 17 amino acids. As DNA, the CDR3 is TGTGCCAGCAGCCACCAAGGAGACCCTCCTAGCACAGATACGCAGTATTTT. This sequence encodes CASSHQGDPPSTDTQYF.

In nucleotides, the CDR3 is TGTGCCTGTTCCCAGGGGCGAGAGACCCAGTACTTC. Its protein product is CACSQGRETQYF. The rearrangement links TRBV30 to TRBJ2-5, with a weak D call TRBD1 (6 bases). The germline V gene has CDR1 GTSNPN and CDR2 SVGIG (reference sequence). The CDR3 contains 12 residues. The V gene lost 6 bases and the J gene lost 4 bases, with 12 bases spanning the gap.

The chain has TRBV7-2 and TRBJ1-4; D not resolved. In germline, CDR1 is SGHTA, CDR2 FQGNSA. This CDR3 spans 13 amino acids. Trimming stripped 1 base from V and 7 bases from J, with 7 bases between. The CDR3 sequence: CASSLGFLEKLFF. The CDR3 DNA sequence: TGTGCCAGCAGCTTAGGGTTCCTTGAAAAACTGTTTTTT. Full variable domain (missing parts from reference TRBV7-2 and TRBJ1-4): GAGVSQSPSNKVTEKGKDVELRCDPISGHTALYWYRQSLGQGLEFLIYFQGNSAPDKSGLPSDRFSAERTGGSVSTLTIQRTQQEDSAVYLCASSLGFLEKLFFGSGTQLSVL.

The chain carries TRBV20-1 and TRBJ2-1; tentatively, D is TRBD1 (7 bases). The end of the DNA is better explained by TRBJ2-7, so the J call may be wrong. The CDR3 runs 13 residues. From germline, CDR1 is DFQATT and CDR2 SNEGSKA (reference sequence). The CDR3 spells CSAVRGDYNEQYF. The CDR3 nucleotides read TGCAGTGCTGTCAGGGGGGATTACAATGAGCAGTACTTC.

This clonotype was found many times. This chain uses TRBV24-1 with TRBJ2-3; TRBD1 aligns across 11 bases. With V trimmed by 2 bases and J by 4 bases, 7 bases remained unmatched. Germline lookup yields CDR1 KGHDR and CDR2 SFDVKD. The CDR3 covers 17 residues. DNA for the CDR3: TGTGCCACCAGTGATTCTACCCGGGACAGGGGGGCAGATACGCAGTATTTT. As protein: CATSDSTRDRGADTQYF.

This CDR3 reads CATSRALGDGYTF. The CDR3 DNA is TGTGCCACCAGCAGAGCTCTTGGGGATGGCTACACCTTC. V gene TRBV15 combines with J gene TRBJ1-2; the D is unclear. Germline V lookup: CDR1 LNHNV, CDR2 YYDKDF (reference sequence). CDR3 size: 13 residues. Trimming took off 1 base at V and 6 bases at J, with 9 bases between the two ends.

This chain links TRBV12-3 or TRBV12-4 with TRBJ2-7; the D is unclear. This CDR3 comprises 12 residues. V lost 8 bases to trimming and J lost 8 bases, with 16 bases between them. In nucleotides, the CDR3 is TGTGCCAGCGGCGAGAGCGACGTCCAGCAGTACTTC. Encoded protein: CASGESDVQQYF.

V is TRBV7-2 and J is TRBJ2-3, with D perhaps TRBD2 (6 bases). CDR3 length: 15 amino acids. Germline CDR1 is SGHTA and CDR2 is FQGNSA. Trimming cost V 6 bases and J 4 bases, with 17 bases left between them. CDR3 residues: CASSFGTSGPDTQYF. Written as DNA, the CDR3 is TGTGCCAGCAGTTTCGGGACTTCGGGGCCAGATACGCAGTATTTT.